This entry features one TCR beta chain sequence. What it binds is not known. V was cut by 4 bases and J by 8 bases, with 17 bases left in between. The germline CDR1 and CDR2 sequences are SGHRS and YFSETQ. This CDR3 comprises 14 residues. This sample stems from a study of T cell responses to AZD1222 COVID-19 vaccine. Libraries were prepared by immunoSEQ multiplex PCR; TCRdb keeps only in-frame clonotypes and omits some of them. Of some 100,000 clones detected, more than 75% appear once; the ten largest clones hold roughly 4.2%. Study-level findings and limits: White British people made up most donors, females outnumbered males, and clonal diversity was possibly underestimated. Mapped onto spike, vaccine-associated CD4 TCRs spanned it and were dominant at 160-218 and 743-854. The breadth and depth of Spike-specific TCRs increased once two AZD1222 doses had been given.

This clonotype originated in an adult in good health. The V and J genes are TRBV5-1 and TRBJ2-3, with D possibly being TRBD1 (5 bases). The sample here was peripheral blood, taken on day 0 of MenACWY control vaccination. The CDR3 coding sequence is TGCGCCAGCAGCCAGGGCTTAGGGGTGGTTACGCAGTATTTT. This codes for CASSQGLGVVTQYF.